The 30 T cell receptor beta chains presented below share a single source sample, sequenced in a study of T-cell reconstitution after alpha-beta-depleted transplantation in children. The TCRbeta library was prepared with unique molecular identifiers. TCRdb reanalysed the PCR reads using MiXCR and keeps one entry per CDR3 protein. The repertoire holds 750,000 to 950,000 distinct CDR3 sequences, with 15% to 20% as singletons. The sequenced sample was PBMCs, mostly from graft donor cells, obtained 360 days after TCRalphabeta/CD19-depleted stem cell transplant. The receptor set was obtained from a male patient aged 10 to 17 who had a stem cell transplant for acute lymphoblastic leukemia, so the T cells may come from the graft donor.

Concerning this clonotype itself: One base away lies a much larger clone, so this may be a sequencing read error. V is TRBV7-9 and J is TRBJ2-7, with 8 bases lining up with TRBD2. CDR1 SEHNR and CDR2 FQNEAQ come from the germline V gene (reference sequence). The V gene end was trimmed by 5 bases and the J gene end by 3 bases; junction bases not matched to a gene: 3. The CDR3 runs to 13 residues. CDR3 region: CASSPGGRYEQYF. The CDR3 DNA sequence: TGTGCCAGCAGCCCGGGGGGGCGCTACGAGCAGTACTTC.

This clonotype occurred a few times. The chain combines TRBV5-1 with TRBJ2-3, with 10 bases lining up with TRBD2. V shed 4 bases and J 3 bases; nucleotides not matched to a gene: 11. Germline CDR1 SGHRS, CDR2 YFSETQ. The CDR3 length is 17 residues. The DNA of the CDR3 is TGCGCCAGCAGCGGAGGACTAGCGGCTAGACGAACAGATACGCAGTATTTT. Translation gives CASSGGLAARRTDTQYF.

CDR3 bases: TGCGCCAGCAGCCCTGGACAGGGGGCGAACACTGAAGCTTTCTTT. It yields the protein CASSPGQGANTEAFF. The chain joins TRBV5-1 to TRBJ1-1; 11 bases line up with TRBD1. J was trimmed by 1 base and V by 4 bases; bases with no gene match: 3. The CDR3 spans 15 residues. The germline gives CDR1 SGHRS, CDR2 YFSETQ.

Written as DNA, the CDR3 is TGTGCCAGCAGCTTAGGAATAGGGATGGAGACCCAGTACTTC. It yields the protein CASSLGIGMETQYF. V and J are TRBV7-9 and TRBJ2-5; D remains unclear. The CDR3 has 14 amino acids. V dropped 1 base and J dropped 5 bases, with 11 bases sitting between them. Germline V gene sequence: CDR1 SEHNR, CDR2 FQNEAQ (reference sequence).

This clonotype was found a few times. The chain couples TRBV7-9 to TRBJ2-5; D not resolved. V gave up 2 bases and J gave up 2 bases, with 12 bases separating them. Germline V gene lookup returns CDR1 SEHNR and CDR2 FQNEAQ (reference sequence). The CDR3 has 15 residues. CDR3 nucleotides: TGTGCCAGCAGCTTACGAGACCCTATGCAAGAGACCCAGTACTTC. Residues: CASSLRDPMQETQYF.

The chain uses TRBV15 and TRBJ2-7, with unresolved D. The CDR3 spans 14 residues. Between the trimmed V and J ends, which lost 3 bases and 0 bases, there was a span of 9 bases. The germline V gene encodes CDR1 LNHNV and CDR2 YYDKDF (reference sequence). The DNA for the CDR3 is TGTGCCACCAGCAGCGGCAGGAACTCCTACGAGCAGTACTTC. This sequence encodes CATSSGRNSYEQYF.

The chain has TRBV12-3 or TRBV12-4 and TRBJ2-7; D not certain. This CDR3 is built from 14 residues. Trimming stripped 7 bases from V and 5 bases from J, with 18 bases between. CDR3 DNA: TGTGCCAGCACCTCACGAAGGGCCCTCGACGAGCAGTACTTC. Protein product: CASTSRRALDEQYF.

This clonotype was recorded a few times. V usage is TRBV7-2 and J usage is TRBJ2-3, with D unclear. V lost 1 base to trimming and J lost 1 base, with 12 bases between them. Per the germline V gene, CDR1 is SGHTA and CDR2 is FQGNSA. The CDR3 runs to 16 residues. The CDR3 here is CASSLVVVRRTDTQYF. CDR3 DNA: TGTGCCAGCAGCTTAGTAGTGGTACGTCGCACAGATACGCAGTATTTT.

This sequence joins TRBV29-1 and TRBJ2-2, with 7 bases identical to TRBD2. With V trimmed by 6 bases and J by 2 bases, 9 bases remained unmatched. CDR3 length: 15 residues. Germline loops: CDR1 SQVTM, CDR2 ANQGSEA. CDR3 region: CSVEVLALNTGELFF. For the CDR3, the DNA is TGCAGCGTCGAGGTACTAGCGCTAAACACCGGGGAGCTGTTTTTT.

This clonotype was recorded a few times. V gene TRBV7-9 combines with J gene TRBJ2-5, with D hard to call. CDR1 and CDR2 from the germline V gene are SEHNR and FQNEAQ (reference sequence). This CDR3 is built from 15 residues. V lost 5 bases and J 5 bases, leaving 18 bases between the germline ends. The CDR3 protein is CASSPKTRVRETQYF. For the CDR3, the DNA is TGTGCCAGCAGCCCCAAGACCCGGGTGCGGGAGACCCAGTACTTC.

The V and J genes are TRBV18 and TRBJ2-1; TRBD2 matches 11 bases. From germline, CDR1 is KGHSH and CDR2 LQKENI. J lost 0 bases, V lost 4 bases, and 5 bases had no gene match. The CDR3 has 17 residues. The CDR3 sequence is CASSQLAGGPSYNEQFF. In nucleotides, the CDR3 is TGTGCCAGCTCACAGTTAGCGGGAGGGCCCTCCTACAATGAGCAGTTCTTC.

The rearrangement links TRBV6-5 to TRBJ2-3, with 8 bases identical to TRBD1. Germline CDR1 MNHEY, CDR2 SVGAGI. The CDR3 length is 15 residues. After removal of 2 bases from V and 2 bases from J, the junction contained 3 bases not matched to a gene. The CDR3 sequence: CASSYGQGSTDTQYF. In nucleotides, the CDR3 is TGTGCCAGCAGTTACGGACAGGGTTCCACAGATACGCAGTATTTT.

This clonotype was seen a handful of times. The rearrangement uses TRBV12-3 or TRBV12-4 and TRBJ2-3, with TRBD1 as a possible D gene (6 bases). Trimming shortened V by 3 bases and J by 0 bases, and 16 bases separated the two germline ends. The CDR3 spans 17 residues. DNA of the CDR3: TGTGCCAGCAGTTTGTTAGGGGCAGGGGTGAGCACAGATACGCAGTATTTT. Translating gives CASSLLGAGVSTDTQYF.

V is TRBV21-1 and J is TRBJ1-5; TRBD1 reflects the table's D call only, with no check against the DNA. TRBV21-1 is a documented pseudogene. The CDR3 is 18 amino acids. The CDR3 DNA reads as TGTGCCAGCAGCCGACGCGAAAGGGACACTTATAGCAATCAGCCCCAGCATTTT. Protein product: CASSRRERDTYSNQPQHF.

There are a few counts of this clonotype. V is TRBV5-1 and J is TRBJ2-5, with D unresolved. The germline gives CDR1 SGHRS, CDR2 YFSETQ. This CDR3 is built from 14 residues. Between the trimmed V and J ends, which lost 5 bases and 1 base, there was a span of 12 bases. CDR3 sequence (DNA): TGCGCCAGCAGGGCTTGGGGTTTCCAAGAGACCCAGTACTTC. Translated: CASRAWGFQETQYF.

The table lists this clonotype with a few counts. J is TRBJ2-1 and V is TRBV10-2; 9 bases line up with TRBD1. Germline trimming cut 5 bases from V and 9 bases from J; bases unmatched to any gene: 8. The CDR3 length is 14 residues. Looked up from germline, CDR1 is WSHSY and CDR2 is SAAADI. CDR3 in DNA: TGCGCCAGCAGTTCGGACAGGGGTGGTTTTGAGCAGTTCTTC. Its protein is CASSSDRGGFEQFF.

This chain joins TRBV25-1 and TRBJ2-5; tentative D call: TRBD2 (5 bases). The V and J ends lost 4 bases and 1 base respectively, with 13 bases between them. CDR1 is MGHDK, CDR2 SYGVNS, per germline. The CDR3 has 15 residues. The CDR3 bases are TGTGCCAGCAGTGCAGAGAGGGATTTCCAAGAGACCCAGTACTTC. This encodes CASSAERDFQETQYF.

This clonotype was counted a few times. V gene TRBV5-1 combines with J gene TRBJ2-1; D is ambiguous. CDR3 length: 16 residues. V lost 5 bases, J lost 6 bases, and 21 bases lay in between. The germline CDR1 and CDR2 sequences are SGHRS and YFSETQ. CDR3 sequence: CASSLLYMGRGNEQFF. DNA of the CDR3: TGCGCCAGCAGTCTACTCTATATGGGAAGAGGCAATGAGCAGTTCTTC.

The rearrangement links TRBV4-1 to TRBJ2-5; D gene uncertain. V was pared by 0 bases and J by 0 bases, with 5 bases between. The V gene's germline CDR1 is MGHRA and CDR2 YSYEKL. This CDR3 is 14 amino acids long. The CDR3 reads CASSQEKYQETQYF. DNA of the CDR3: TGCGCCAGCAGCCAAGAGAAGTACCAAGAGACCCAGTACTTC.

This clonotype was detected a few times. V and J are TRBV5-1 and TRBJ1-5, with D hard to call. V was pared by 2 bases and J by 2 bases, with 8 bases between. There are 14 residues in the CDR3. In germline, CDR1 is SGHRS, CDR2 YFSETQ. CDR3: CASSLLSGNQPQHF. The CDR3 DNA sequence: TGCGCCAGCAGCTTACTTAGTGGCAATCAGCCCCAGCATTTT.

This clonotype appeared a few times. V and J are TRBV7-8 and TRBJ1-5, with TRBD1 as a possible D gene (6 bases). Trimming took 1 base from V and 7 from J, leaving 11 bases between them. Germline CDR1 SGHVS, CDR2 FQNEAQ. The CDR3 length is 14 residues. The CDR3 DNA follows: TGTGCCAGCAGCTTAGTCAGGGGATTACAGCCCCAGCATTTT. As protein: CASSLVRGLQPQHF.

The table lists this clonotype with a count of one. The CDR3 DNA reads TGTGCCAGCAGTCGCCCCCTCGATTTCCTCTTCAGCTCTGGGGCCAACGTCCTGACTTTC. Translating gives CASSRPLDFLFSSGANVLTF. The chain carries TRBV6-2 or TRBV6-3 and TRBJ2-6; no clear D gene. Trimming left V 5 bases short and J 0 bases short, with 23 bases between. This CDR3 region has 20 residues. Germline assignment: CDR1 MNHEY and CDR2 SVGEGT.

The chain couples TRBV18 to TRBJ1-5; maybe TRBD1 (5 bases). The V end lost 6 bases, the J end lost 2 bases, and 8 bases lay between the germline ends. This CDR3 comprises 13 residues. Per the germline V gene, CDR1 is KGHSH and CDR2 is LQKENI. The CDR3 DNA is TGTGCCAGCTCCGGGGGTCGCAATCAGCCCCAGCATTTT. Its translation is CASSGGRNQPQHF.

Ten or more counts support this clonotype. The chain links TRBV20-1 to TRBJ2-7; D not certain. In germline, CDR1 is DFQATT, CDR2 SNEGSKA (reference sequence). V dropped 6 bases and J dropped 3 bases, with 12 bases sitting between them. The CDR3 totals 12 residues. In DNA, the CDR3 is TGCAGTGCGGAGTCCACTTACTACGAGCAGTACTTC. Translated: CSAESTYYEQYF.

This clonotype has only a few counts. The CDR3 here is CASSLGLAGGSWQANTQYF. Here the CDR3 DNA reads TGCGCCAGCAGCTTGGGACTAGCGGGAGGCTCGTGGCAGGCGAATACGCAGTATTTT. The V and J genes are TRBV5-1 and TRBJ2-3; TRBD2 matches 13 bases. This CDR3 comprises 19 residues. Per germline, CDR1 SGHRS and CDR2 YFSETQ. V lost 0 bases, J lost 7 bases, and 14 bases stayed unmatched.

This clonotype was observed a handful of times. V usage is TRBV4-2 and J usage is TRBJ2-7; the D is unclear. The CDR3 consists of 13 residues. From germline, CDR1 is LGHNA and CDR2 YNFKEQ. The V gene lost 2 bases and the J gene lost 0 bases, with 5 bases spanning the gap. The CDR3 bases are TGTGCCAGCAGCCAAAGGACCTCCTACGAGCAGTACTTC. This codes for CASSQRTSYEQYF.

The genes are TRBV5-1 and TRBJ2-7; D gene unclear. CDR1 and CDR2 (germline): SGHRS, YFSETQ. Trimming took off 2 bases at V and 5 bases at J, with 11 bases between the two ends. The CDR3 spans 13 residues. This CDR3 reads CASSFGFSNEQYF. In DNA form, the CDR3 reads TGCGCCAGCAGCTTCGGGTTTAGCAACGAGCAGTACTTC.

This clonotype came up a few times. One end of the junction varies from germline; a read error may be responsible. This sequence joins TRBV10-2 and TRBJ2-7; D is ambiguous. The CDR3 consists of 11 residues. Germline V lookup: CDR1 WSHSY, CDR2 SAAADI. DNA of the CDR3: TGCGCCAGCACTGAGAGTTACGAGCAGTACTTC. It is translated as CASTESYEQYF.

The rearrangement joins TRBV7-3 to TRBJ2-1; 10 nucleotides match TRBD2. Germline V gene sequence: CDR1 SGHTA, CDR2 FQGTGA. V was clipped by 5 bases and J by 0 bases; unmatched bases: 4. This CDR3 is 16 amino acids long. CDR3 sequence reads: CASSTLAGASYNEQFF. CDR3 DNA sequence: TGTGCCAGCAGCACCCTAGCGGGAGCCTCCTACAATGAGCAGTTCTTC. Filled out from reference TRBV7-3 and TRBJ2-1, the complete variable domain reads GAGVSQTPSNKVTEKGKYVELRCDPISGHTALYWYRQSLGQGPEFLIYFQGTGAADDSGLPNDRFFAVRPEGSVSTLKIQRTERGDSAVYLCASSTLAGASYNEQFFGPGTRLTVL.

The chain joins TRBV5-1 to TRBJ1-4; D is unresolved. The V gene's germline CDR1 is SGHRS and CDR2 YFSETQ. The ends were cut back, 0 bases at V and 0 bases at J, with 12 bases in the middle. This CDR3 spans 17 amino acids. The CDR3 nucleotides are TGCGCCAGCAGCTTGGTTGGGAATCATGCAACTAATGAAAAACTGTTTTTT. Residues: CASSLVGNHATNEKLFF.